One and the same sample provided the 32 T cell receptor beta chains below, sequenced in a study of regulatory T cells in long-lasting Graves disease. Researchers made TCR beta libraries by using iRepertoire HTBI primers and running Arm-PCR on CDR3 regions. MiXCR, run by TCRdb on the multiplex PCR reads, gives a single entry per CDR3 protein. The table shows a few hundred thousand distinct CDR3 sequences, with about 22% occurring only once. The time point: persistent/refractory GD, antithyroid drugs over 5 years with positive TRAb. From RNA extracted from PBMCs, the TCR library was made. The specimen was peripheral blood mononuclear cells (PBMCs), collected when the disease was refractory, from a patient treated with antithyroid drugs. These receptors all come from a female donor with Graves disease.

This clonotype was seen repeatedly, ten times or more. V gene TRBV7-8 combines with J gene TRBJ2-7; TRBD2 matches 14 bases. V was clipped by 5 bases and J by 6 bases; unmatched bases: 6. The CDR3 length is 15 residues. Germline V CDR1 and CDR2: SGHVS, FQNEAQ. The DNA of the CDR3 is TGTGCCAGCAGCCCCGGGACTAGCGGGAGTGGCGAGCAGTACTTC. Protein sequence: CASSPGTSGSGEQYF.

This clonotype was detected only a few times. The chain is built from TRBV19 and TRBJ1-6; D remains unclear. CDR1 is LNHDA, CDR2 SQIVND, per germline (reference sequence). The CDR3 consists of 14 residues. V lost 5 bases to trimming and J lost 10 bases, with 15 bases between them. The CDR3 DNA reads as TGTGCCAGTAGTCCTGGTTTGCGGGAATCACCCCTCCACTTT. Its translation: CASSPGLRESPLHF.

This chain connects TRBV5-4 to TRBJ2-5; D gene ambiguous. Germline CDR1 SGHNT, CDR2 YYREEE (reference sequence). V was clipped by 6 bases and J by 6 bases, with 18 bases between them. The CDR3 runs to 14 residues. The DNA of the CDR3 is TGTGCCAGCACCCAGGACCTAAAGGAGAAGACCCAGTACTTC. This translates into CASTQDLKEKTQYF.

The chain couples TRBV30 to TRBJ2-7; 9 bases are a match to TRBD1. Trimming removed 2 bases from V and 3 bases from J; junction bases left unmatched: 5. Germline V lookup: CDR1 GTSNPN, CDR2 SVGIG (reference sequence). This CDR3 contains 14 residues. This CDR3 is CAWSPPGQGYEQYF. CDR3 bases: TGTGCCTGGAGTCCCCCGGGACAGGGCTACGAGCAGTACTTC. Filled out from reference TRBV30 and TRBJ2-7, the complete variable domain reads SQTIHQWPATLVQPVGSPLSLECTVEGTSNPNLYWYRQAAGRGLQLLFYSVGIGQISSEVPQNLSASRPQDRQFILSSKKLLLSDSGFYLCAWSPPGQGYEQYFGPGTRLTVT.

This clonotype appeared a few times. CDR3 amino acids: CASSFREREKLFF. The CDR3 DNA is TGTGCCAGCAGTTTTAGGGAGCGGGAAAAACTGTTTTTT. This chain joins TRBV12-3 or TRBV12-4 and TRBJ1-4; D call uncertain. The CDR3 spans 13 residues. V lost 3 bases and J lost 8, with 10 bases in between.

This clonotype was recorded a few times. This sequence joins TRBV19 and TRBJ1-1; D unresolved. The CDR3 is 13 amino acids. V lost 4 bases and J 4 bases, leaving 10 bases between the germline ends. Germline V gene data show CDR1 as LNHDA and CDR2 as SQIVND (reference sequence). The CDR3 loop reads CASSNGGTTEAFF. In nucleotides, the CDR3 is TGTGCCAGTAGTAACGGCGGCACCACTGAAGCTTTCTTT.

The V gene is TRBV20-1, the J gene TRBJ1-1; 7 bases are a match to TRBD1. The junction had 12 bases not matched to a gene; V was cut back by 6 bases and J by 5 bases. The CDR3 has 14 amino acids. Germline V gene data show CDR1 as DFQATT and CDR2 as SNEGSKA (reference sequence). The CDR3 nucleotides are TGCAGTGCAAACGAACAGGGGAAGATAACTGAAGCTTTCTTT. Protein sequence: CSANEQGKITEAFF.

This clonotype was counted many times. The chain carries TRBV28 and TRBJ2-7; D not resolved. V gave up 6 bases and J gave up 3 bases, with 12 bases separating them. Looked up from germline, CDR1 is MDHEN and CDR2 is SYDVKM. The CDR3 is 13 amino acids. The CDR3: CASSPGRHYEQYF. For the CDR3, the DNA is TGTGCCAGCAGCCCCGGAAGGCACTACGAGCAGTACTTC.

The chain uses TRBV20-1 and TRBJ1-5; TRBD1 matches at 10 bases. Germline assignment: CDR1 DFQATT and CDR2 SNEGSKA (reference sequence). Germline trimming cut 1 base from V and 0 bases from J; bases unmatched to any gene: 15. The CDR3 loop spans 20 amino acids. In DNA, the CDR3 is TGCAGTGCTAGAGTTGGGCTGGGTGGACAGGGGGATTATAGCAATCAGCCCCAGCATTTT. The encoded protein is CSARVGLGGQGDYSNQPQHF.

This clonotype was recorded at least ten times. V and J are TRBV15 and TRBJ1-4, with D uncertain. Trimming removed 0 bases at V and 0 bases at J, with 14 bases between. The CDR3 extends over 18 amino acids. CDR1 and CDR2 (germline): LNHNV, YYDKDF (reference sequence). This CDR3 is CATSRDLTDPPTNEKLFF. CDR3 DNA: TGTGCCACCAGCAGAGATCTTACCGACCCTCCAACTAATGAAAAACTGTTTTTT.

This clonotype has just one count. The V call is TRBV6-1, the J call TRBJ2-2, with 7 positions matching TRBD1. With V trimmed by 6 bases and J by 2 bases, 6 bases remained unmatched. CDR1 is MNHNS and CDR2 is SASEGT in the germline V gene. This CDR3 has 15 residues. The CDR3 DNA reads TGTGCCAGCAGGAAAGACAGGGCCAACACCGGGGAGCTGTTTTTT. It translates to CASRKDRANTGELFF.

This clonotype has ten or more counts. The rearrangement links TRBV6-1 to TRBJ2-6; D is uncertain. Trimming removed 1 base from V and 1 base from J, with 2 bases in between. The germline gives CDR1 MNHNS, CDR2 SASEGT. CDR3 length: 14 amino acids. The CDR3 coding sequence is TGTGCCAGCAGTGAAGGATCTGGGGCCAACGTCCTGACTTTC. Translating gives CASSEGSGANVLTF.

This clonotype was recorded a few times. The chain employs TRBV30 and TRBJ1-1; D unclear. With 4 bases removed from V and 1 base from J, the gap between germline ends came to 16 bases. The CDR3 has 15 residues. Germline-derived CDR1 and CDR2 are GTSNPN and SVGIG (reference sequence). CDR3 in amino acids: CAWMVGSWANTEAFF. The CDR3 bases are TGTGCCTGGATGGTCGGGAGTTGGGCGAACACTGAAGCTTTCTTT.

This clonotype showed up many times. The V gene is TRBV10-3, the J gene TRBJ2-7; D is perhaps TRBD2 (5 bases). This CDR3 has 15 residues. V shed 4 bases and J shed 0 bases, with 13 bases lying between them. CDR1 and CDR2 (germline): ENHRY, SYGVKD. The CDR3 DNA follows: TGTGCCATCAGTGGAGGGCAGTCGAGCTCCTACGAGCAGTACTTC. It translates to CAISGGQSSSYEQYF.

This clonotype was counted a few times. V gene TRBV5-6 combines with J gene TRBJ1-2; D not resolved. Germline values: CDR1 SGHDT, CDR2 YYEEEE. V lost 4 bases and J lost 1, with 5 bases in between. This CDR3 region has 12 residues. The CDR3 protein is CASSVSNYGYTF. For the CDR3, the DNA is TGTGCCAGCAGCGTCAGTAACTATGGCTACACCTTC.

V and J are TRBV7-9 and TRBJ1-1, with 7 bases fitting TRBD1. Germline CDR1 SEHNR, CDR2 FQNEAQ (reference sequence). The trim removed 1 base at V and 1 base at J, leaving 3 bases unmatched. The CDR3 runs 15 residues. For the CDR3, the DNA is TGTGCCAGCAGCTTAGTTCGGGACAGGAACACTGAAGCTTTCTTT. Translation gives CASSLVRDRNTEAFF.

This clonotype was recorded a few times. This chain uses TRBV4-1 with TRBJ1-5; D call uncertain. The CDR3 contains 17 residues. CDR1 is MGHRA, CDR2 YSYEKL, per germline. V lost 1 base and J lost 5, with 18 bases in between. The CDR3 DNA reads as TGCGCCAGCAGCCAAGTTGGCTTGGCAGGATTGGATCAGCCCCAGCATTTT. Protein sequence: CASSQVGLAGLDQPQHF.

The chain is built from TRBV5-6 and TRBJ2-7; D is unclear. CDR1 SGHDT and CDR2 YYEEEE come from the germline V gene. This CDR3 has 13 residues. V lost 8 bases to trimming and J lost 2 bases, with 14 bases between them. The CDR3 protein is CASAQNNPYEQYF. The CDR3, as DNA: TGTGCCAGTGCCCAGAATAACCCCTACGAGCAGTACTTC.

The table lists this clonotype with a few counts. The rearrangement uses TRBV7-9 and TRBJ1-3; TRBD1 agrees at 7 bases. Unmatched junction bases numbered 5, after V lost 6 bases and J lost 0 bases. This CDR3 spans 15 amino acids. Germline CDR1 and CDR2: SEHNR and FQNEAQ (reference sequence). CDR3 coding DNA: TGTGCCAGCAGAAGACAGGGAGCCTCTGGAAACACCATATATTTT. Amino acids: CASRRQGASGNTIYF. The variable domain in full, completed from reference TRBV7-9 and TRBJ1-3, reads DTGVSQNPRHKITKRGQNVTFRCDPISEHNRLYWYRQTLGQGPEFLTYFQNEAQLEKSRLLSDRFSAERPKGSFSTLEIQRTEQGDSAMYLCASRRQGASGNTIYFGEGSWLTVV.

In this sample, this clonotype turned up a few times. The chain has TRBV5-1 and TRBJ1-3; TRBD1 agrees at 7 bases. The V gene's germline CDR1 is SGHRS and CDR2 YFSETQ. J gave up 4 bases and V 0 bases, and 4 bases lay outside the gene matches. The CDR3 is 15 residues long. Written as DNA, the CDR3 is TGCGCCAGCAGCTTGGAAGGGGGCCCGGGAAACACCATATATTTT. It codes for CASSLEGGPGNTIYF.

This clonotype was detected once. The CDR3 DNA sequence: TGTGCCAGTAGCGCTTCCGGGACAGGGTTTAATCAGCCCCAGCATTTT. This translates into CASSASGTGFNQPQHF. The genes are TRBV19 and TRBJ1-5; TRBD1 aligns across 9 bases. This CDR3 is built from 16 residues. Trimming took 6 bases from V and 4 from J; bases not matched to a gene: 10. Germline V CDR1 and CDR2: LNHDA, SQIVND (reference sequence).

This clonotype was counted many times. The chain couples TRBV28 to TRBJ2-5; a weak D match, TRBD1 (5 bases). CDR3 length equals 14 residues. Between the trimmed V and J ends, which lost 3 bases and 3 bases, there was a span of 11 bases. The germline gives CDR1 MDHEN, CDR2 SYDVKM. The CDR3 DNA reads as TGTGCCAGCAGTTTCGACAGAGAAGAAGAGACCCAGTACTTC. Translated, it gives CASSFDREEETQYF.

This clonotype was counted at least ten times. V is TRBV12-3 or TRBV12-4 and J is TRBJ2-7; D possibly uses TRBD1 or TRBD2 (5 bases each). Trimming stripped 6 bases from V and 10 bases from J, with 22 bases between. The CDR3 runs to 14 residues. The CDR3 DNA follows: TGTGCCAGCAGCTCGGGATTCACAGGTCCAGGCCAGTACTTC. Its protein product is CASSSGFTGPGQYF.

The chain recombines TRBV3-1 with TRBJ2-2; D gene ambiguous. Per germline, CDR1 LGHDT and CDR2 YNNKEL (reference sequence). This CDR3 spans 12 amino acids. V was clipped by 0 bases and J by 15 bases, with 11 bases between them. CDR3 coding DNA: TGTGCCAGCAGCCAAGATCAACGGGTGGTGTTTTTT. Protein product: CASSQDQRVVFF.

J is TRBJ2-7 and V is TRBV10-2, with 9 positions matching TRBD2. V trimming: 3 bases; J trimming: 11 bases; junction bases outside the gene matches: 5. Germline V lookup: CDR1 WSHSY, CDR2 SAAADI. This CDR3 spans 12 amino acids. The CDR3 loop reads CASSDSSGGEYF. DNA for the CDR3: TGCGCCAGCAGTGACAGTAGCGGGGGTGAGTACTTC.

This clonotype showed up just a few times. This sequence joins TRBV5-4 and TRBJ2-7; D unresolved. From germline, CDR1 is SGHNT and CDR2 YYREEE (reference sequence). CDR3 length: 12 residues. Trimming cost V 3 bases and J 4 bases, with 8 bases left between them. DNA of the CDR3: TGTGCCAGCAGCTCACACCGATACGAGCAGTACTTC. This translates into CASSSHRYEQYF.

This clonotype turned up a few times. The rearrangement uses TRBV9 and TRBJ2-7; D possibly corresponds to TRBD1 (6 bases). V lost 3 bases and J 2 bases, leaving 12 bases between the germline ends. Looked up from germline, CDR1 is SGDLS and CDR2 is YYNGEE. The length of the CDR3 is 14 residues. DNA of the CDR3: TGTGCCAGCAGCGAGCAGGGGTCGACCTACGAGCAGTACTTC. Its protein is CASSEQGSTYEQYF.

The rearrangement joins TRBV19 to TRBJ2-2; perhaps TRBD2 as D (5 bases). The germline gives CDR1 LNHDA, CDR2 SQIVND (reference sequence). Deletions cut 1 base from V and 6 bases from J, with 9 bases between. The CDR3 has 14 residues. The CDR3 DNA is TGTGCCAGTAGTATAGTACTAGGACCCGGGGAGCTGTTTTTT. This gives the protein CASSIVLGPGELFF.

The gene calls are TRBV28 and TRBJ1-1, with D uncertain. Per germline, CDR1 MDHEN and CDR2 SYDVKM. Trimming cost V 8 bases and J 0 bases, with 13 bases left between them. The CDR3 is 14 residues long. CDR3: CASCSYQVNTEAFF. CDR3 nucleotides: TGTGCCAGCTGTTCCTACCAGGTGAACACTGAAGCTTTCTTT.

This clonotype has at least ten counts. The V and J genes are TRBV7-9 and TRBJ2-7; 14 bases fit TRBD2. This CDR3 has 15 amino acids. J lost 5 bases, V lost 0 bases, and 0 bases had no gene match. Germline V gene lookup returns CDR1 SEHNR and CDR2 FQNEAQ (reference sequence). The CDR3 DNA sequence: TGTGCCAGCAGCTTAGCGGGACTAGCGGGAGACGAGCAGTACTTC. Protein sequence: CASSLAGLAGDEQYF.

This clonotype was observed many times. The junction and the germline gene differ at one end; a read error may be behind it. V gene TRBV12-3 or TRBV12-4 combines with J gene TRBJ2-7; a possible D gene is TRBD2 (6 bases). The CDR3 runs to 13 residues. The DNA of the CDR3 is TGTGCCAGCAGCTTAGCGGTCTCCTACGAGCAGTACTTC. Protein product: CASSLAVSYEQYF.

The V and J genes are TRBV30 and TRBJ2-4, with 7 positions matching TRBD2. J gave up 3 bases and V 2 bases, and 7 bases lay outside the gene matches. This CDR3 contains 15 residues. In germline, CDR1 is GTSNPN, CDR2 SVGIG (reference sequence). CDR3 sequence: CAWSKSGTVKNIQYF. In nucleotides, the CDR3 is TGTGCCTGGAGTAAGAGCGGGACTGTCAAAAACATTCAGTACTTC.